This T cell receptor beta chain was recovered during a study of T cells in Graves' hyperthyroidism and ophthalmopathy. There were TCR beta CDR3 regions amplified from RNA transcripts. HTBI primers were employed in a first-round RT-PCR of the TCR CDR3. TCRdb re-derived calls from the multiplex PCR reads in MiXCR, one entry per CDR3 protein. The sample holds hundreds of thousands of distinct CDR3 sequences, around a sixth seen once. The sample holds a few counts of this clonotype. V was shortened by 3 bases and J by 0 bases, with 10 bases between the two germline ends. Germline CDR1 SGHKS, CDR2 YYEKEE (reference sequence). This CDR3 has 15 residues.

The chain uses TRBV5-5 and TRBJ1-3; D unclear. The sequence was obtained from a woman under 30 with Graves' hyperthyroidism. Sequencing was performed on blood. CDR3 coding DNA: TGTGCCAGCAGCTCGGACGGGAGCTCTGGAAACACCATATATTTT. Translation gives CASSSDGSSGNTIYF.